This T cell receptor (beta chain) was captured in a study of cytomegalovirus exposure and HLA in healthy donors (dated 2017 in TCRdb). Regarding the complete study: The 700 or so repertoires of the first cohort and the roughly 120 validation repertoires were produced on the same platform, according to a later analysis. The study combined high-throughput TCR immunosequencing, statistical association of individual TCRs with disease status, and machine learning to predict cytomegalovirus infection status. The study was designed to test whether signatures of past pathogen exposure could be identified by cataloging public T cell receptors. Along with the roughly 670-subject first cohort, a separate validation cohort of 120 different subjects was used.

The donors belonged to the validation cohort of approximately 130 subjects, which was separate from the approximately 700-subject first cohort. Study-wide conclusions, independent of this receptor: The study gave a list of about 150 TCR beta chains associated with cytomegalovirus. According to the authors, the approach could potentially be generalized to other disease states and immunological phenotypes. Three of the identified cytomegalovirus-associated TCR beta chains were confirmed in vitro to be specific for cytomegalovirus antigens. A later analysis found that TCRs clustered in the first cohort also tended to co-occur in the 120 or so validation repertoires, with approximately 95% of cluster scores above 0. The classifier was reported to diagnose cytomegalovirus status with high specificity and sensitivity in both the original and validation cohorts. The validation cohort had no HLA typing available for a later analysis, so co-occurrence within that cohort was assessed over all 130 or so repertoires. Across donors, most TCR sequences were observed very rarely, whereas some public TCRs were present in many individuals.

As to this clone: The antigen this receptor binds is unknown. No clone much larger than this one lies a single base away; base qualities are absent.

The library was produced with the immunoSEQ multiplex PCR assay. On the authors' methods: A statistical classification framework was developed to diagnose cytomegalovirus status using the catalog of TCR beta chain sequences. TCRdb mirrors the immuneACCESS table, restricted to in-frame sequences. Some clones are absent from its copies; in checked studies, under half trace to an unresolved V gene, and the reason for the others is unknown. The D gene and trimming were derived from the DNA, and the V and J assignments and clone size from that table. In this sample the table shows 100,000 to 150,000 clones, approximately 89% of which occur a single time. The ten largest clones represent over 1% of the sample. Taken from cysteine to phenylalanine, the CDR3 has 15 residues. The read is trimmed to its CDR3 DNA, 45 bases read in frame from base 1. The trim is 8 bases for V and 0 bases for J, with a gap of 16 bases between the germline ends. In the germline V gene (reference sequence), CDR1 corresponds to LNHDA and CDR2 to SQIVND.

This receptor was identified in a woman aged 18-35 years in good health and CMV-seronegative. Recombination connected TRBV19 to TRBJ2-5; perhaps TRBD2 is the D gene, with 5 bases matching. The sample taken for sequencing was PBMCs. CDR3 loop: CASRPQDSYQETQYF. The DNA sequence follows: TGTGCCAGTCGCCCGCAGGACTCGTACCAAGAGACCCAGTACTTC.